A selection of T cell receptor beta chains follows, all from one sample in a study of T cell responses to AZD1222 COVID-19 vaccine. Libraries were prepared by immunoSEQ multiplex PCR; TCRdb keeps only in-frame clonotypes and omits some of them. This sample has about 140,000 clones, with around nine tenths found just once. The material was peripheral blood, obtained on day 0 of AZD1222 vaccination. The receptors were gathered from an adult in good health. Both conserved end residues are part of each CDR3. D genes are given only for firm matches. Expanded clones get a size class; other rows say once, few or many, or leave the size out.

V: TRBV4-1; size: -; length: 15; D: -; J: TRBJ2-2; DNA: TGCGCCAGCAGCGGACGGGCTCAGAACACCGGGGAGCTGTTTTTT; CDR3: CASSGRAQNTGELFF
V: TRBV2; size: -; length: 14; D: TRBD1; J: TRBJ2-4; DNA: TGTGCCAGCAGTGAAGATAGGACAGGGCCCTATCAGTACTTC; CDR3: CASSEDRTGPYQYF
V: TRBV7-9; size: -; length: 14; D: -; J: TRBJ2-7; DNA: TGTGCCAGCAGCTACACTAGTCGGACAGACGAGCAGTACTTC; CDR3: CASSYTSRTDEQYF
V: TRBV28; size: -; length: 15; D: -; J: TRBJ1-1; DNA: TGTGCCAGCAGTGAAGGGAGTCGGATGAACACTGAAGCTTTCTTT; CDR3: CASSEGSRMNTEAFF
V: TRBV6-2/TRBV6-3; size: medium-sized; length: 15; D: -; J: TRBJ2-3; DNA: TGTGCCAGCAGTTACCGGTGGGAGGTGACAGATACGCAGTATTTT; CDR3: CASSYRWEVTDTQYF
V: TRBV3-1/TRBV3-2; size: -; length: 13; D: -; J: TRBJ1-1; DNA: TGTGCCAGCGGAAACGACCTGAACACTGAAGCTTTCTTT; CDR3: CASGNDLNTEAFF
V: TRBV11-3; size: few; length: 13; D: TRBD1; J: TRBJ1-1; DNA: TGTGCCAGCAGCTTAGATGGGACAGGAGATACTTTCTTT; CDR3: CASSLDGTGDTFF
V: TRBV29-1; size: -; length: 13; D: TRBD2; J: TRBJ2-1; DNA: TGCAGCGTTGATGGGAGGGGCTACAATGAGCAGTTCTTC; CDR3: CSVDGRGYNEQFF
V: TRBV9; size: -; length: 14; D: -; J: TRBJ1-3; DNA: TGTGCCAGCAGCGTAGGGTCCTCTGGAAACACCATATATTTT; CDR3: CASSVGSSGNTIYF
V: TRBV7-9; size: -; length: 15; D: -; J: TRBJ1-2; DNA: TGTGCCAGCAGCTCAGGACATGGACGGGTTTGGGGCTACACCTTC; CDR3: CASSSGHGRVWGYTF
V: TRBV5-1; size: -; length: 14; D: -; J: TRBJ1-1; DNA: TGCGCCAGCAGCCTGGAGGGACCCGGGACTGAAGCTTTCTTT; CDR3: CASSLEGPGTEAFF
V: TRBV10-1; size: -; length: 14; D: TRBD1; J: TRBJ1-1; DNA: TGCGCCAGCAGTACCGGGACAGCGAACACTGAAGCTTTCTTT; CDR3: CASSTGTANTEAFF
V: TRBV27; size: -; length: 14; D: -; J: TRBJ1-2; DNA: TGTGCCAGCAGTTTTAGAGAGGGGACTCATGGCTACACCTTC; CDR3: CASSFREGTHGYTF
V: TRBV29-1; size: -; length: 13; D: -; J: TRBJ1-3; DNA: TGCAGCGTCGCTCCGACAGGTGGAAACACCATATATTTT; CDR3: CSVAPTGGNTIYF
V: TRBV2; size: -; length: 14; D: -; J: TRBJ2-5; DNA: TGTGCCAGCAGTGGTATCAGGGGATGGGAGACCCAGTACTTC; CDR3: CASSGIRGWETQYF
V: TRBV6-6; size: -; length: 14; D: TRBD1; J: TRBJ1-1; DNA: TGTGCCAGCAGTTACGGAGGGGGCGGGATGTTGGCTTTCTTT; CDR3: CASSYGGGGMLAFF
V: TRBV27; size: -; length: 12; D: -; J: TRBJ1-1; DNA: TGTGCCAGCAGTAAGGACGGCTTTGAAGCTTTCTTT; CDR3: CASSKDGFEAFF
V: TRBV21-1; size: few; length: 17; D: -; J: TRBJ1-5; DNA: TGTGCCAGCAGCAAAGCCTTAGACAGATATAGCAATCAGCCCCAGCATTTT; CDR3: CASSKALDRYSNQPQHF
V: TRBV13; size: -; length: 14; D: -; J: TRBJ1-2; DNA: TGTGCCAGCAGCCCAACGGGGGCTAACTATGGCTACACCTTC; CDR3: CASSPTGANYGYTF
V: TRBV7-3; size: -; length: 18; D: TRBD1; J: TRBJ2-2; DNA: TGTGCCAGCAGCCCGCGACGTGCCGGGACAGGGAACACCGGGGAGCTGTTTTTT; CDR3: CASSPRRAGTGNTGELFF
V: TRBV7-2; size: -; length: 13; D: -; J: TRBJ1-2; DNA: TGTGCCAGCAGCTTTCCAGGGGTCTATGGCTACACCTTC; CDR3: CASSFPGVYGYTF
V: TRBV5-1; size: once; length: 14; D: -; J: TRBJ1-2; DNA: TGCGCCAGCAGCTTCGAGGGGTCCGGCTATGGCTACACCTTC; CDR3: CASSFEGSGYGYTF
V: TRBV14; size: few; length: 15; D: -; J: TRBJ1-6; DNA: TGTGCCAGCAGCCATCGTCAGAAACCCAATTCACCCCTCCACTTT; CDR3: CASSHRQKPNSPLHF
V: TRBV7-6; size: -; length: 15; D: TRBD1; J: TRBJ1-1; DNA: TGTGCCAGCAGCTTAGGACAGGGGAAAATTGCTGAAGCTTTCTTT; CDR3: CASSLGQGKIAEAFF
V: TRBV11-2; size: -; length: 14; D: -; J: TRBJ2-2; DNA: TGTGCCAGCAGGGACAGCTTGAACACCGGGGAGCTGTTTTTT; CDR3: CASRDSLNTGELFF
V: TRBV9; size: -; length: 14; D: TRBD2; J: TRBJ2-7; DNA: TGTGCCAGCAGCGTAGAGGGACTAGCTGGCGAGCAGTACTTC; CDR3: CASSVEGLAGEQYF
V: TRBV27; size: -; length: 14; D: TRBD1; J: TRBJ2-7; DNA: TGTGCCAGCGGGATCGGGACAGCTTACTACGAGCAGTACTTC; CDR3: CASGIGTAYYEQYF
V: TRBV7-8; size: -; length: 14; D: -; J: TRBJ1-6; DNA: TGTGCCAGCAGCTTCTCTCAGGGTGTCGCACCCCTCCACTTT; CDR3: CASSFSQGVAPLHF
V: TRBV29-1; size: -; length: 13; D: -; J: TRBJ1-2; DNA: TGCAGCGTTGCGCTGGCCACAGGGTCCGGCTACACCTTC; CDR3: CSVALATGSGYTF
V: TRBV7-6; size: -; length: 16; D: -; J: TRBJ2-7; DNA: TGTGCCAGCAGCCCGCTGGGCTCCGGGGGTGCCTACGAGCAGTACTTC; CDR3: CASSPLGSGGAYEQYF
V: TRBV9; size: -; length: 17; D: -; J: TRBJ1-1; DNA: TGTGCCAGTAGGGAAGAACAGCGCCGTAAAATGAACACTGAAGCTTTCTTT; CDR3: CASREEQRRKMNTEAFF
V: TRBV28; size: -; length: 14; D: -; J: TRBJ1-1; DNA: TGTGCCAGCAGTTTACGGGGGCTGGGGACTGAAGCTTTCTTT; CDR3: CASSLRGLGTEAFF
V: TRBV20-1; size: -; length: 16; D: -; J: TRBJ1-1; DNA: TGCAGTGCTAGTTGGCAGGCGAATATCAGGGGCACTGAAGCTTTCTTT; CDR3: CSASWQANIRGTEAFF